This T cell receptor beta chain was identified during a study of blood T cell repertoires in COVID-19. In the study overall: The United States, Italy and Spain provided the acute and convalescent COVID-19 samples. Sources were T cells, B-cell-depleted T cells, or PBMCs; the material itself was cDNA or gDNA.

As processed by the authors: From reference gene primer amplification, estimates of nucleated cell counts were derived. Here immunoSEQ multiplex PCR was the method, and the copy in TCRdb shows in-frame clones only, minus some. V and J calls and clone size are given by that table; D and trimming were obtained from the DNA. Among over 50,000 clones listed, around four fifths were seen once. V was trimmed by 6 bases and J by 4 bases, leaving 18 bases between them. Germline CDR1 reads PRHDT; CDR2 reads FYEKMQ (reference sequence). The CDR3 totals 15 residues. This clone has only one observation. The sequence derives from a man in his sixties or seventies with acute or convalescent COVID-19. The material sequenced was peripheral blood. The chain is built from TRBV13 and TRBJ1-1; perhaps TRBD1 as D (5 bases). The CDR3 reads CASRLIGGGGTEAFF. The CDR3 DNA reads TGTGCCAGCAGGCTCATCGGGGGGGGAGGCACTGAAGCTTTCTTT. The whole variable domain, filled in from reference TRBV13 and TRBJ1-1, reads AAGVIQSPRHLIKEKRETATLKCYPIPRHDTVYWYQQGPGQDPQFLISFYEKMQSDKGSIPDRFSAQQFSDYHSELNMSSLELGDSALYFCASRLIGGGGTEAFFGQGTRLTVV.